A few counts support the clone carrying this T cell receptor beta chain. The sample is drawn from a study of blood T cell repertoires in COVID-19. Study-wide background: Samples of COVID-19 (acute and convalescent) were obtained from the United States, Italy and Spain. Sample material is recorded as cDNA or gDNA derived from T cells, B-cell-depleted T cells, or PBMCs.

V lost 2 bases, J lost 6 bases, and 10 bases stayed unmatched. The germline CDR1 and CDR2 sequences are LNHNV and YYDKDF (reference sequence). The CDR3 has 15 amino acids. Authors' processing steps: Amplified reference gene primers provided the basis for estimating nucleated cell counts. Sequenced by immunoSEQ multiplex PCR; TCRdb stores in-frame clones only, minus some. The V and J calls and clone size were taken over from that table, and D and trimming were inferred from the DNA. The data hold about 280,000 clones, with roughly 85% observed a single time. The specimen was peripheral blood. This chain connects TRBV15 to TRBJ2-7; TRBD1 matches at 7 bases. The origin of this receptor is a woman under 40 with active or convalescent COVID-19. CDR3 nucleotides: TGTGCCACCAGCAGATTCCCCCAAGGGGGCGTCGAGCAGTACTTC. This translates into CATSRFPQGGVEQYF. Complete variable domain (other parts from reference TRBV15 and TRBJ2-7): DAMVIQNPRYQVTQFGKPVTLSCSQTLNHNVMYWYQQKSSQAPKLLFHYYDKDFNNEADTPDNFQSRRPNTSFCFLDIRSPGLGDTAMYLCATSRFPQGGVEQYFGPGTRLTVT.